This T cell receptor (beta chain) was observed in a study of T cell changes during pregnancy in multiple sclerosis. Profiled with immunoSEQ multiplex PCR; TCRdb holds only in-frame clones, not every one. The data hold approximately 99,000 clones, with about 93% observed a single time. This CDR3 is built from 13 residues. The specimen was peripheral blood, collected after pregnancy. This receptor was taken from a female donor with multiple sclerosis, enrolled in a pregnancy study. This chain uses TRBV21-1 with TRBJ1-1; the table calls TRBD1, which could not be checked here. TRBV21-1 represents a pseudogene. The CDR3 DNA reads as TGTGCCAGCAGCAGTTCGAAGGGGGCTGAAGCTTTCTTT. Its translation: CASSSSKGAEAFF.